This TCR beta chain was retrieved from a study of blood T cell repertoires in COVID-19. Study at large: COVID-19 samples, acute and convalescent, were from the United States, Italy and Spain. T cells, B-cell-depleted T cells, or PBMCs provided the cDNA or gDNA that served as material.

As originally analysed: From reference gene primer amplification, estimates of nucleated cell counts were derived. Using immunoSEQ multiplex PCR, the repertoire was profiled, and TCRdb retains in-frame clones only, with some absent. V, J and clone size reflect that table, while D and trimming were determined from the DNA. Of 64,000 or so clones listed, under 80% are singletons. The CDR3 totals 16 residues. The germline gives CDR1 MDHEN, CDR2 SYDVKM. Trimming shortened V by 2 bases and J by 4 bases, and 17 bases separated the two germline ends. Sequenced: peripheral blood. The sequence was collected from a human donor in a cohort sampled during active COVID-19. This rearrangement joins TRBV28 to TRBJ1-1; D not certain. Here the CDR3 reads CASSLRGGGVSTEAFF. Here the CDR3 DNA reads TGTGCCAGCAGTTTACGGGGAGGCGGGGTGAGCACTGAAGCTTTCTTT.